A selection of T cell receptor beta chains follows, all from one sample in a study of TIL therapy for anti-PD-1-resistant metastatic lung cancer. Here immunoSEQ multiplex PCR was the method, and the copy in TCRdb shows in-frame clones only, minus some. In the table there are 20,000 to 25,000 clones, 60% to 85% of which are singletons. Sequencing used blood, obtained at baseline. These receptors all come from a person aged 25 to 85 with non-small cell lung cancer. CDR3s include the opening cysteine and the closing phenylalanine or tryptophan. The D gene is left open where the match is weak. Size tells how often a clone was seen (once, few, many) or the class of an expanded clone, and some rows leave it out.

D	size	V	J	length	CDR3	DNA
.	.	TRBV7-2	TRBJ2-7	15	CASSEHPDGRYEQYF	TGTGCCAGCAGCGAACACCCGGACGGACGATACGAGCAGTACTTC
.	.	TRBV4-2	TRBJ1-6	15	CASSRSTVVGSPLHF	TGTGCCAGCAGCAGATCGACAGTTGTGGGTTCACCCCTCCACTTT
TRBD1	.	TRBV29-1	TRBJ2-3	18	CSVERTGKRTRSTDTQYF	TGCAGCGTGGAGAGGACAGGGAAGAGAACAAGGAGCACAGATACGCAGTATTTT
TRBD2	medium-sized	TRBV27	TRBJ2-1	15	CASSPGLVVLGEQFF	TGTGCCAGCAGTCCGGGACTAGTGGTTTTAGGTGAGCAGTTCTTC
TRBD1	.	TRBV11-2	TRBJ1-6	14	CASSPGQGATPLHF	TGTGCCAGCAGCCCGGGACAGGGGGCAACACCCCTCCACTTT
.	.	TRBV9	TRBJ1-3	17	CASSVGIGPSSGNTIYF	TGTGCCAGCAGCGTAGGAATAGGGCCTAGCTCTGGAAACACCATATATTTT
.	.	TRBV7-9	TRBJ2-2	16	CATISIGYSNTGELFF	TGTGCCACGATTTCAATTGGCTATTCGAACACCGGGGAGCTGTTTTTT
.	.	TRBV27	TRBJ2-3	14	CASSLFLMADTQYF	TGTGCCAGCAGTTTATTCCTTATGGCAGATACGCAGTATTTT
TRBD1	.	TRBV5-4	TRBJ1-1	14	CASSPGQGNTEAFF	TGTGCCAGCAGCCCCGGACAGGGGAACACTGAAGCTTTCTTT
TRBD2	.	TRBV2	TRBJ2-1	14	CASSPGTSGGEQFF	TGTGCCAGCAGTCCCGGGACTAGCGGGGGGGAGCAGTTCTTC
.	.	TRBV5-1	TRBJ2-3	15	CASSSDVTSTDTQYF	TGCGCCAGCAGCTCGGACGTTACTAGCACAGATACGCAGTATTTT
.	.	TRBV4-3	TRBJ2-3	17	CASSQDERSISTDTQYF	TGCGCCAGCAGCCAAGACGAGCGGTCTATTTCCACAGATACGCAGTATTTT
.	.	TRBV19	TRBJ2-5	17	CASSIVGTRRGPETQYF	TGTGCCAGTAGTATAGTAGGGACCCGCCGCGGCCCAGAGACCCAGTACTTC
.	.	TRBV6-1	TRBJ2-7	14	CASSVGRVAYEQYF	TGTGCCAGCAGTGTCGGAAGGGTGGCCTACGAGCAGTACTTC
TRBD1	.	TRBV27	TRBJ2-7	17	CASSFLSGQGTAGKQYF	TGTGCCAGCAGTTTCTTGTCCGGACAGGGAACTGCCGGTAAGCAGTACTTC
TRBD1	.	TRBV28	TRBJ1-2	14	CASSLRDREYGYTF	TGTGCCAGCAGTCTCCGGGACAGGGAATATGGCTACACCTTC
.	.	TRBV28	TRBJ1-5	14	CASSLVSGLGPQHF	TGTGCCAGCAGTTTAGTTTCAGGGCTAGGGCCCCAGCATTTT
.	.	TRBV19	TRBJ1-4	14	CASNEGGTNEKLFF	TGTGCCAGTAACGAGGGAGGAACTAATGAAAAACTGTTTTTT
.	few	TRBV18	TRBJ2-1	12	CASSPLGNEQFF	TGTGCCAGCTCACCCCTCGGGAATGAGCAGTTCTTC
.	few	TRBV9	TRBJ1-6	15	CASSVAQGYNSPLHF	TGTGCCAGCAGCGTAGCGCAGGGCTATAATTCACCCCTCCACTTT
.	.	TRBV5-5	TRBJ2-3	12	CASSFLTDTQYF	TGTGCCAGCAGCTTCCTGACAGATACGCAGTATTTT
TRBD2	.	TRBV7-9	TRBJ2-7	16	CASSFLVAGHSYEQYF	TGTGCCAGCAGCTTTCTGGTAGCGGGGCACTCCTACGAGCAGTACTTC
.	.	TRBV19	TRBJ1-4	16	CASSPPQGFLNEKLFF	TGTGCCAGTAGTCCACCCCAGGGATTCTTGAATGAAAAACTGTTTTTT
TRBD2	few	TRBV11-2	TRBJ2-1	15	CASSSSGSSYNEQFF	TGTGCCAGCAGCTCTAGCGGGAGCTCCTACAATGAGCAGTTCTTC
.	.	TRBV28	TRBJ1-4	15	CASSRPTAANEKLFF	TGTGCCAGCAGTCGACCGACAGCTGCTAATGAAAAACTGTTTTTT
.	once	TRBV30	TRBJ2-1	12	CAWSGDYNEQFF	TGTGCCTGGAGTGGGGATTACAATGAGCAGTTCTTC
.	.	TRBV5-6	TRBJ1-1	13	CASSIDMNTEAFF	TGTGCCAGCAGCATAGATATGAACACTGAAGCTTTCTTT
TRBD2	few	TRBV7-8	TRBJ2-3	15	CASSSSGGGTDTQYF	TGTGCCAGCAGTTCTAGCGGGGGGGGAACAGATACGCAGTATTTT
TRBD1	few	TRBV30	TRBJ2-6	17	CAWSRDRANSGANVLTF	TGTGCCTGGAGTCGGGACAGGGCAAACTCTGGGGCCAACGTCCTGACTTTC
TRBD2	.	TRBV19	TRBJ2-5	17	CASSIKIPGEGPGTQYF	TGTGCCAGTAGTATCAAAATTCCGGGGGAGGGCCCGGGGACCCAGTACTTC
TRBD1	.	TRBV25-1	TRBJ2-3	14	CASSEGTGRDTQYF	TGTGCCAGCAGTGAAGGGACAGGGAGGGATACGCAGTATTTT
.	.	TRBV27	TRBJ2-1	13	CASRRFRSTEQFF	TGTGCCAGCAGGAGGTTTCGGAGCACTGAGCAGTTCTTC
.	.	TRBV19	TRBJ2-3	11	CASTGADTQYF	TGTGCCAGTACGGGTGCGGATACGCAGTATTTT
.	.	TRBV9	TRBJ2-7	16	CASSQGRAGRPLEQYF	TGTGCCAGCAGCCAGGGGAGGGCGGGGAGACCTCTCGAGCAGTACTTC
.	.	TRBV4-3	TRBJ2-5	14	CASSQSLSRETQYF	TGCGCCAGCAGCCAAAGCCTCTCCAGAGAGACCCAGTACTTC
.	.	TRBV6-4	TRBJ2-2	14	CASSAGSNTGELFF	TGTGCCAGCAGTGCCGGCTCGAACACCGGGGAGCTGTTTTTT
TRBD1	.	TRBV19	TRBJ2-1	14	CASSIRTGGNEQFF	TGTGCCAGTAGTATCCGGACAGGGGGCAATGAGCAGTTCTTC
.	few	TRBV30	TRBJ1-5	14	CAWAAGWGNQPQHF	TGTGCCTGGGCCGCCGGGTGGGGGAATCAGCCCCAGCATTTT
.	.	TRBV10-2	TRBJ2-7	14	CASSAGTSYYEQYF	TGCGCCAGCAGTGCCGGGACTTCGTACTACGAGCAGTACTTC
.	few	TRBV27	TRBJ1-1	14	CASSLSVANTEAFF	TGTGCCAGCAGTTTATCGGTGGCGAACACTGAAGCTTTCTTT
TRBD1	few	TRBV29-1	TRBJ1-2	16	CSVAEGGWGRDYGYTF	TGCAGCGTTGCTGAAGGGGGCTGGGGCAGGGACTATGGCTACACCTTC
.	.	TRBV28	TRBJ1-1	14	CASWDTEPNTEAFF	TGTGCCAGCTGGGACACGGAACCGAACACTGAAGCTTTCTTT
.	.	TRBV7-9	TRBJ2-2	12	CASSFISGELFF	TGTGCCAGCAGCTTTATTTCCGGGGAGCTGTTTTTT
.	.	TRBV11-2	TRBJ2-1	13	CASSSYRLREQFF	TGTGCCAGCAGCTCCTACCGTCTTCGGGAGCAGTTCTTC
.	.	TRBV7-2	TRBJ2-2	16	CASSLSAFQGTGELFF	TGTGCCAGCAGCTTATCGGCCTTCCAGGGGACCGGGGAGCTGTTTTTT
TRBD2	.	TRBV9	TRBJ2-2	18	CASSDRLAGAWNTGELFF	TGTGCCAGCAGCGACCGACTAGCGGGAGCTTGGAACACCGGGGAGCTGTTTTTT
TRBD2	.	TRBV6-1	TRBJ2-1	16	CASSGLAGSSYNEQFF	TGTGCCAGCAGTGGACTAGCGGGCAGCTCCTACAATGAGCAGTTCTTC
.	.	TRBV21-1	TRBJ2-7	16	CASSKARTRKFYEQYF	TGTGCCAGCAGCAAAGCGAGGACACGGAAGTTCTACGAGCAGTACTTC
TRBD1	.	TRBV27	TRBJ1-6	17	CASSLGGTGIGDSPLHF	TGTGCCAGCAGTTTGGGAGGGACAGGGATTGGTGATTCACCCCTCCACTTT
TRBD2	few	TRBV5-4	TRBJ2-1	20	CASSLAQRVASGRFDYEQFF	TGTGCCAGCAGCTTGGCGCAAAGGGTGGCTAGCGGGAGGTTCGACTATGAGCAGTTCTTC
.	.	TRBV11-2	TRBJ2-1	13	CASSSDRLNEQFF	TGTGCCAGCAGCTCGGATCGGCTCAATGAGCAGTTCTTC